This TCR beta chain appears in the sequencing data of a study of blood T cells in healthy people across ages (dated by TCRdb to 2013 to 2016). Looking at the study overall: In model experiments, roughly one uniquely barcoded TCR beta cDNA molecule per two T cells was captured by template switching. To track age-related changes in TCR beta repertoire diversity, the study relied on deep sequencing normalized with unique cDNA molecular identifiers. To avoid experimental bias, donors of different ages were distributed randomly across sequencing lanes. Using the same blood draw, the study looked at two additional independent replicas of 1 million unique cDNA reads for two donors, one aged 18 to 30 and the other aged 80 or older. Four age groups were formed from the donors: young (average 16 years), middle-aged (around 37), aged (about 62) and long-lived (more than 75). General conclusions and limits of the study: Because profiling used bulk unsorted PBMCs, naive and antigen-experienced compartments could not be compared conclusively. Donor CMV infection status was unknown, potentially confounding age-related changes in expanded clonotypes. Compared with the aged group, the long-lived group had more naive CD4+ T cells, fewer expanded clones and increased TCR diversity, suggesting age selection. Observed TCR beta diversity correlated strongly with the percentage of naive T cells measured by flow cytometry. As age increased, observed TCR beta diversity per million T cells dropped in a roughly linear way, and a significant reduction was already evident by age around 41. Total diversity estimates from one million sequenced T cells were considered lower bounds and underestimates.

Systemically healthy Caucasian individuals from Russia, some 36 in total and aged roughly 6 to 100 years, were included as donors. Each donor gave 9 to 10 milliliters of peripheral blood, collected into EDTA-treated Vacutainer tubes. Ficoll-Paque density-gradient centrifugation was used to isolate PBMCs, with at least 7 million obtained per sample. Trizol reagent was used to extract total RNA from PBMCs, with at least 6 micrograms per sample. Naive CD45RAhigh/CD27high T cell percentages were measured by flow cytometry on a PBMC aliquot from every donor. Library preparation used 5' RACE. Sequenced on an Illumina HiSeq 2500. The second PCR ran for about 7 to 11 cycles and used a J-beta primer mix along with a sample-barcoded 5' primer. A unique molecular identifier was introduced onto each TCR beta cDNA molecule by a template-switch 5' adaptor carrying 12 random nucleotides. Each sample yielded at least 2.5 million CDR3-containing paired-end reads. All of the RNA was converted into first-strand cDNA using the Mint cDNA synthesis kit, with a TRBC-specific oligonucleotide serving as the primer. All cDNA was treated with uracil-DNA glycosylase and then went through a first 18-cycle PCR with the universal primers M1SS and BC2_uni_R. Per the source publication's procedure: Normalization of each sample was performed by random selection of 1 million high-quality reads, each carrying a distinct molecular identifier. Reads with shared molecular identifiers were discarded instead of being binned into consensus sequences. CDR3 identification, clonotype clustering and error correction used MiTCR with a Q25 quality threshold and the strictest error-elimination algorithm. Lower-bound total TCR beta diversity was estimated with a nonparametric unseen species model using Euler transformation. Using fastp at Q25 and MiXCR, TCRdb reprocessed the public reads and kept productive beta chains. Every CDR3 protein is listed once, alongside the most common genes and DNA of its rows. These V and J calls originate from TCRdb's pipeline instead of the authors' own analysis. Recorded for this sample are about 1.6 million distinct CDR3 sequences; roughly a third of them occurred a single time. The biggest ten clones account for roughly 10% of the sample.

Cut back by 0 bases and 8 bases, the V and J ends lie 16 bases apart. The CDR3, cysteine through phenylalanine, is 14 amino acids long. The retained sequence is limited to the CDR3, 42 bases, with the frame set at the first base. According to the germline V gene (reference sequence), CDR1 reads DFQATT and CDR2 reads SNEGSKA. In regard to this clonotype: Which antigen it targets is not known. Base qualities are not at hand, and no much larger clone is one base apart.

The sample comprised blood. The rearrangement combines TRBV20-1 with TRBJ1-2; confidence is insufficient to name the D gene. This clonotype originated in a woman aged 25 to 39 in good health. The DNA sequence is TGCAGTGCTAGAGAACGGGGAATGTATGTGGGCTACACCTTC. It codes for CSARERGMYVGYTF.